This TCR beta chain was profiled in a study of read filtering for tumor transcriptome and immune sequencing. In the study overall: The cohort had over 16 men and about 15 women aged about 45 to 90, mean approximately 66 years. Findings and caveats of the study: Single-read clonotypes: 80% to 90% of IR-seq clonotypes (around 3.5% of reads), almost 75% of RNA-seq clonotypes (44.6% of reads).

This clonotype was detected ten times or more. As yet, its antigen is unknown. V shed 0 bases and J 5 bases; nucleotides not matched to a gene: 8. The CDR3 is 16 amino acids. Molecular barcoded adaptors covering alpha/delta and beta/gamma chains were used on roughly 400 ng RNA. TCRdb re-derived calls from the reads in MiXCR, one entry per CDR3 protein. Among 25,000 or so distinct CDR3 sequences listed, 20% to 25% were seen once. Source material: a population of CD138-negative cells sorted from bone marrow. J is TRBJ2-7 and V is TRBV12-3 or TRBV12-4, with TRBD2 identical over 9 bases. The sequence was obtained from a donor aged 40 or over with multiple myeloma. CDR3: CASSLAGGRVSDEQYF. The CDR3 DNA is TGTGCCAGCAGTTTAGCGGGCGGGAGGGTCTCGGACGAGCAGTACTTC.